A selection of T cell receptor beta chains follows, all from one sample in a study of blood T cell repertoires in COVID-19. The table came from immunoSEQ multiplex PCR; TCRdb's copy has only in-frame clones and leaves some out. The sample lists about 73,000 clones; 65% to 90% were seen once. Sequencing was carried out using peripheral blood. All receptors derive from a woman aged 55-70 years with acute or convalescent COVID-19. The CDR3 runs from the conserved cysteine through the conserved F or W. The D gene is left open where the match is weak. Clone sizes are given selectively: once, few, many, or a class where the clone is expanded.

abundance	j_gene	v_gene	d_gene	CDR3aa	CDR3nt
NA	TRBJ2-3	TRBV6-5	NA	CASSRTSPGYTQYF	TGTGCCAGCAGTCGTACTTCTCCAGGGTATACGCAGTATTTT
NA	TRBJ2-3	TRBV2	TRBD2	CASLRGDRTDTQYF	TGTGCCAGCTTGCGGGGGGACCGCACAGATACGCAGTATTTT
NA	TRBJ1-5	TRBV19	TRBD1	CASSIVPRDSGRNQPQHF	TGTGCCAGTAGTATAGTCCCCAGGGACAGCGGTCGCAATCAGCCCCAGCATTTT
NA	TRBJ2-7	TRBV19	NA	CASSGLNSYEQYF	TGTGCCAGTAGCGGACTAAACTCCTACGAGCAGTACTTC
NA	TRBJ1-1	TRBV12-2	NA	CASRIDSLNTEAFF	TGTGCAAGTCGCATAGACAGCTTGAACACTGAAGCTTTCTTT
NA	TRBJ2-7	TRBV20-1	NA	CSASGTRVSYEQYF	TGCAGTGCTAGTGGGACAAGGGTCTCCTACGAGCAGTACTTC
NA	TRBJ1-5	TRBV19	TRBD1	CASSGAGTGANQPQHF	TGTGCCAGTAGTGGGGCCGGGACAGGAGCCAATCAGCCCCAGCATTTT
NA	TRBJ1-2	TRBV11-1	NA	CASSLDGAGYGYTF	TGTGCCAGCAGCTTAGATGGGGCAGGCTATGGCTACACCTTC
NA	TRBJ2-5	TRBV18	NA	CASSPGHTDKTQYF	TGTGCCAGCTCACCCGGACACACGGACAAGACCCAGTACTTC
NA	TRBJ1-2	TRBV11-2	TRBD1	CASSLTGGYYGYTF	TGTGCCAGCAGCTTGACAGGGGGGTACTATGGCTACACCTTC
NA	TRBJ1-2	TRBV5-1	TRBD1	CASSIRTGYYGYTF	TGCGCCAGCAGCATAAGGACAGGTTACTATGGCTACACCTTC
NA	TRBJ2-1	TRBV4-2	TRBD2	CASSQEAGGAYEQFF	TGTGCCAGCAGCCAAGAAGCGGGGGGGGCGTATGAGCAGTTCTTC
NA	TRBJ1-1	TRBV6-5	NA	CATRRLGRGTEAFF	TGTGCCACCAGGAGACTGGGTAGAGGCACTGAAGCTTTCTTT
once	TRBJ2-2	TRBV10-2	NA	CATLGGGRYTGELFF	TGCGCCACCTTAGGGGGGGGCCGGTACACCGGGGAGCTGTTTTTT
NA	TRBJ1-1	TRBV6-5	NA	CASSYTYRNTEAFF	TGTGCCAGCAGTTACACCTACAGGAACACTGAAGCTTTCTTT
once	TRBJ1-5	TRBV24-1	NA	CATSERSVNQPQHF	TGTGCCACCAGTGAACGGAGCGTCAATCAGCCCCAGCATTTT
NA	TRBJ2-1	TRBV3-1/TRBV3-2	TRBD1	CASSPKQGRGEQFF	TGTGCCAGCAGCCCCAAACAGGGGAGAGGAGAGCAGTTCTTC
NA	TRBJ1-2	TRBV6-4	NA	CASSPTEVNYGYTF	TGTGCCAGCAGCCCTACAGAAGTTAACTATGGCTACACCTTC
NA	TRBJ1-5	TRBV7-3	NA	CASSPGKGERPQHF	TGTGCCAGCAGCCCTGGGAAGGGGGAACGGCCCCAGCATTTT
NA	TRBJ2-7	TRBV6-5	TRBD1	CASSYSSGQGHEQYF	TGTGCCAGCAGTTACTCCTCGGGACAGGGGCACGAGCAGTACTTC
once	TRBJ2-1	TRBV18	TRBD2	CASSPPERGPQFF	TGTGCCAGCTCACCACCAGAGCGGGGGCCCCAGTTCTTC
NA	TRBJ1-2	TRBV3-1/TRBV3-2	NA	CASSQVGPGYTF	TGTGCCAGCAGCCAAGTGGGGCCCGGCTACACCTTC
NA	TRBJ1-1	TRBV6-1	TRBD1	CASSERDRVRTEAFF	TGTGCCAGCAGTGAAAGGGACAGGGTGAGGACTGAAGCTTTCTTT
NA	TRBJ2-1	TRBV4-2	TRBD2	CASSHASGGLSYNEQFF	TGTGCCAGCAGCCACGCTAGCGGGGGGCTCTCCTACAATGAGCAGTTCTTC
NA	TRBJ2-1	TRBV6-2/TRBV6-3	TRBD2	CASRPTSGGGYNEQFF	TGTGCCAGCAGACCTACCAGCGGGGGAGGCTACAATGAGCAGTTCTTC
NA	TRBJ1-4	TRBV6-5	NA	CASSYSEQNEKLFF	TGTGCCAGCAGTTACTCTGAACAAAATGAAAAACTGTTTTTT
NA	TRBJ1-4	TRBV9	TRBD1	CASSSGQGAREKLFF	TGTGCCAGCAGCTCAGGACAGGGGGCAAGGGAAAAACTGTTTTTT
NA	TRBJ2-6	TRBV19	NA	CASSLSVSGANVLTF	TGTGCCAGTAGTCTCTCCGTCTCTGGGGCCAACGTCCTGACTTTC
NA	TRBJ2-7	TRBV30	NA	CAWSGVAGAKYYEQYF	TGTGCCTGGAGTGGGGTGGCAGGCGCTAAGTACTACGAGCAGTACTTC
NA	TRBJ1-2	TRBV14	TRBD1	CASSPLVPGTEYGYTF	TGTGCCAGCAGCCCATTGGTTCCCGGGACAGAGTATGGCTACACCTTC
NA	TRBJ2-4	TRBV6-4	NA	CASTDLRPYLAKNIQYF	TGTGCCAGCACCGACCTGCGGCCCTACTTAGCCAAAAACATTCAGTACTTC
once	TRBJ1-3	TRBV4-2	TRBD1	CASSHSEGATTGNTIYF	TGTGCCAGCAGCCATTCCGAGGGGGCCACTACGGGAAACACCATATATTTT
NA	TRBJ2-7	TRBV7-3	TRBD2	CASSLTGTSGAHEQYF	TGTGCCAGCAGCTTAACTGGGACTAGCGGGGCCCACGAGCAGTACTTC
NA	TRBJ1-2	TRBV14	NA	CASSRDDRVGGYTF	TGTGCCAGCAGCCGAGACGACAGAGTAGGCGGCTACACCTTC
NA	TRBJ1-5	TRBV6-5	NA	CASSYSRGVSNQPQHF	TGTGCCAGCAGTTACTCCCGGGGGGTTAGCAATCAGCCCCAGCATTTT
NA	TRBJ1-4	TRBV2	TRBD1	CASSTGVVEKLFF	TGTGCCAGCTCGACAGGGGTTGTTGAAAAACTGTTTTTT
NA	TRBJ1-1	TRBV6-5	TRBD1	CASSWGQAGNTEAFF	TGTGCCAGCAGCTGGGGACAGGCCGGGAACACTGAAGCTTTCTTT
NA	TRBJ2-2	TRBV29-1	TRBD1	CSGMRGPNTGELFF	TGCAGCGGAATGAGGGGGCCGAACACCGGGGAGCTGTTTTTT
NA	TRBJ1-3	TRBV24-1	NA	CATSDLQSEGWVLENTIYF	TGTGCCACCAGTGATTTGCAATCTGAGGGTTGGGTTTTGGAAAACACCATATATTTT
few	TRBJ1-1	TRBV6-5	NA	CASSYLSDTEAFF	TGTGCCAGCAGTTACTTGAGCGACACTGAAGCTTTCTTT
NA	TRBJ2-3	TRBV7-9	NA	CASSLVAGGGGDTQYF	TGTGCCAGCAGCTTAGTCGCCGGGGGAGGTGGGGATACGCAGTATTTT
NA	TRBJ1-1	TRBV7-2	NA	CASSEGWTAMNTEAFF	TGTGCCAGCAGCGAAGGTTGGACAGCCATGAACACTGAAGCTTTCTTT
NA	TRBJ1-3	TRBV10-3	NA	CAISESTGLIGNTIYF	TGTGCCATCAGTGAGTCAACAGGCCTCATCGGAAACACCATATATTTT
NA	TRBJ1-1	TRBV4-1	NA	CASSPPRADTEAFF	TGCGCCAGCAGCCCGCCCAGGGCGGACACTGAAGCTTTCTTT
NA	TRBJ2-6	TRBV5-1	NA	CASSLEGAGSGANVLTF	TGCGCCAGCAGCTTGGAAGGGGCAGGGTCTGGGGCCAACGTCCTGACTTTC
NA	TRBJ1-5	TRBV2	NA	CASGALGSNQPQHF	TGTGCCAGCGGGGCATTGGGGAGCAATCAGCCCCAGCATTTT
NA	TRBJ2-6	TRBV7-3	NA	CASSLRGTGANVLTF	TGTGCCAGCAGCTTAAGGGGCACTGGGGCCAACGTCCTGACTTTC
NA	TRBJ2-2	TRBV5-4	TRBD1	CASSPRAGGGELFF	TGTGCCAGCAGCCCCCGAGCAGGGGGCGGGGAGCTGTTTTTT
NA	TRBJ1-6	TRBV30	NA	CAWSGKGNSPLHF	TGTGCCTGGAGTGGGAAGGGGAATTCACCCCTCCACTTT
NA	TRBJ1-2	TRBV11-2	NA	CASSLRRTNSYGYTF	TGTGCCAGCAGCCTCCGACGGACTAATTCGTATGGCTACACCTTC
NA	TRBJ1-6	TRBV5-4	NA	CASSYLTGNNSPLHF	TGTGCCAGCAGCTACCTGACAGGAAATAATTCACCCCTCCACTTT
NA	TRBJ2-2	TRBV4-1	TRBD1	CASSQVGGGTGGPGELFF	TGCGCCAGCAGCCAAGTGGGCGGCGGGACAGGGGGCCCCGGGGAGCTGTTTTTT
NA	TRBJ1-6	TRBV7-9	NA	CASSPPAGVDNSPLHF	TGTGCCAGCAGCCCCCCGGCAGGGGTTGATAATTCACCCCTCCACTTT